This T cell receptor beta chain was documented in a study of cytomegalovirus exposure and HLA in healthy donors. Study-level results: Reports indicated that the classifier achieved high specificity and sensitivity in diagnosing cytomegalovirus status.

A remark on this clone: What it binds is not known.

CDR3 size: 14 residues. V was clipped by 5 bases and J by 0 bases; unmatched bases: 2. Germline V gives CDR1 MGHDK, CDR2 SYGVNS. PCR was performed using 60 Vbeta and 13 Jbeta primers. Clones were sequenced by immunoSEQ multiplex PCR, and TCRdb holds only the in-frame ones, with some missing. This sample has 55,000 to 70,000 clones, with roughly 80% found just once. Material for sequencing was PBMCs. The chain joins TRBV25-1 to TRBJ1-1; the match to TRBD1 covers 8 bases. The source is a male donor in good health and CMV-seropositive. The CDR3 sequence: CASSRTGLNTEAFF. DNA for the CDR3: TGTGCCAGCAGTCGGACAGGGTTGAACACTGAAGCTTTCTTT.